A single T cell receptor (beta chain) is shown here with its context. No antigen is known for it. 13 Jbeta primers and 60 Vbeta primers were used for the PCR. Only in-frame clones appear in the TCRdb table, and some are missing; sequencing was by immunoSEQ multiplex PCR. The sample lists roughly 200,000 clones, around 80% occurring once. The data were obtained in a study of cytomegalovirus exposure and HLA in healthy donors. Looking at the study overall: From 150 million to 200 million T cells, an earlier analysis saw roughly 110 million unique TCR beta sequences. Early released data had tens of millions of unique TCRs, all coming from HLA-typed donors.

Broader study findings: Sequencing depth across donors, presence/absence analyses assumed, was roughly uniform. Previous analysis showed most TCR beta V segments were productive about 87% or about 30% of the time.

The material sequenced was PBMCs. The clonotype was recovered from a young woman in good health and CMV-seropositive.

The CDR3 region has the DNA TGCGCCAGCAGCCAAGAGGCCCGATCGAAGACTGAAGCTTTCTTT. Translation gives CASSQEARSKTEAFF. The J gene is TRBJ1-1, the V gene TRBV4-3; no firm D call. This CDR3 is 15 amino acids long. CDR1 and CDR2 (germline): LGHNA, YSLEER. V lost 0 bases and J 5 bases, leaving 13 bases between the germline ends.